This T cell receptor (beta chain) comes out of a study of T cell changes during pregnancy in multiple sclerosis. The method was immunoSEQ multiplex PCR; TCRdb's version includes in-frame clones alone and lacks a portion of them. The profile shows some 52,000 clones, roughly 92% of them singletons. Germline CDR1 reads MGHRA; CDR2 reads YSYEKL. The CDR3 is 17 amino acids. Trimming left V 2 bases short and J 1 base short, with 17 bases between. Source: CD4+ T cells from peripheral blood mononuclear cells, taken in the third trimester of pregnancy. The clonotype comes from a female donor with multiple sclerosis, enrolled in a pregnancy study. The V gene is TRBV4-1, the J gene TRBJ1-1, with D tentatively TRBD1 (6 bases). The CDR3 DNA reads as TGCGCCAGCAGCCAACCACACAGGGTAAAGGCGAACACTGAAGCTTTCTTT. This gives the protein CASSQPHRVKANTEAFF.